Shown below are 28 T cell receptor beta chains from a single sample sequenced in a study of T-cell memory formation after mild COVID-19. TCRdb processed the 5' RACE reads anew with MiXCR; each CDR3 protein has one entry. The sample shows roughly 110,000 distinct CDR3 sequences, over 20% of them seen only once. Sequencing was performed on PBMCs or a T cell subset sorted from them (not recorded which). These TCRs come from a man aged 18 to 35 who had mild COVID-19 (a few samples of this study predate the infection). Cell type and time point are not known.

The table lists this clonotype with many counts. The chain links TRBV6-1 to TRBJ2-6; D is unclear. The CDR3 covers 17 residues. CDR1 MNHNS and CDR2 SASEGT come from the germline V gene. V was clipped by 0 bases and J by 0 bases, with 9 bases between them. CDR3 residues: CASSEAGLGSGANVLTF. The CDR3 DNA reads TGTGCCAGCAGTGAAGCGGGGTTAGGCTCTGGGGCCAACGTCCTGACTTTC.

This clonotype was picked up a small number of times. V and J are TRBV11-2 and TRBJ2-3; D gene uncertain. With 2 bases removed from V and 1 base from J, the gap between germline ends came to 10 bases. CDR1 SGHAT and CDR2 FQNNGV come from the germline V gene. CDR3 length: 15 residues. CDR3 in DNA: TGTGCCAGCAGCTTAACCGGACGCGGCACAGATACGCAGTATTTT. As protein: CASSLTGRGTDTQYF.

The CDR3 reads CASSMGSGGPLSQFF. The CDR3 nucleotides read TGTGCCAGTAGTATGGGAAGCGGGGGGCCGTTATCCCAGTTCTTC. The chain links TRBV19 to TRBJ2-1, with 9 positions matching TRBD2. The V segment lost 3 bases and the J segment 13 bases; nucleotides outside the gene matches: 13. CDR3 size: 15 residues. CDR1 LNHDA and CDR2 SQIVND come from the germline V gene (reference sequence).

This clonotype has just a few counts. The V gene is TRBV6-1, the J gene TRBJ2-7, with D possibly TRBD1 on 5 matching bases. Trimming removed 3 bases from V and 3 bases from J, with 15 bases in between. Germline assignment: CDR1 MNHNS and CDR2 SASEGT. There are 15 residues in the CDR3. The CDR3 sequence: CASSDWAGMGYEQYF. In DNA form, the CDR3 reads TGTGCCAGCAGTGATTGGGCAGGGATGGGCTACGAGCAGTACTTC.

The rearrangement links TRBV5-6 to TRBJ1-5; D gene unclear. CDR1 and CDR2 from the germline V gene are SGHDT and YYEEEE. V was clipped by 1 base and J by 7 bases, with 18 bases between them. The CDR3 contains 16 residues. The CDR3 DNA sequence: TGTGCCAGCAGCTTGTTAAATTCTGGGGTCGGGCAGCCCCAGCATTTT. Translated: CASSLLNSGVGQPQHF.

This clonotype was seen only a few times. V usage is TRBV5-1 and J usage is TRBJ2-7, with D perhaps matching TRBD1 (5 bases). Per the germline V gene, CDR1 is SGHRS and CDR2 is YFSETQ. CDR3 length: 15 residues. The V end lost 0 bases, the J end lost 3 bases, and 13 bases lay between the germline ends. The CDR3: CASSLEGSLHYEQYF. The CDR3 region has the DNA TGCGCCAGCAGCTTGGAGGGGTCACTCCACTACGAGCAGTACTTC.

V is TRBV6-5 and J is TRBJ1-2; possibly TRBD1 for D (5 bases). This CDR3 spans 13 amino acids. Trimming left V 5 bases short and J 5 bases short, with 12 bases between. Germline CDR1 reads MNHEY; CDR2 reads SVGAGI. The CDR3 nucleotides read TGTGCCAGCAGTGCCGGGACTCGTTATGGCTACACCTTC. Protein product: CASSAGTRYGYTF.

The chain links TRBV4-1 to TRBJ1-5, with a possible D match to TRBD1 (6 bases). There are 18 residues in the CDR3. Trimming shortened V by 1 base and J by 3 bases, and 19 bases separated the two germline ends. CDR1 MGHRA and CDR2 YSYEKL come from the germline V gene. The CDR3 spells CASSQGWGPTGNNQPQHF. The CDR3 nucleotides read TGCGCCAGCAGCCAAGGTTGGGGGCCCACAGGTAACAATCAGCCCCAGCATTTT.

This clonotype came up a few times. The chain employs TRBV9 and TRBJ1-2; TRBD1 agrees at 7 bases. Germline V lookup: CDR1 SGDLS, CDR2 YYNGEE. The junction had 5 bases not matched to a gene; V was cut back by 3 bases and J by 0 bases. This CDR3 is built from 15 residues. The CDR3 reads CASSASDRANYGYTF. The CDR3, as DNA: TGTGCCAGCAGCGCCTCCGACAGGGCTAACTATGGCTACACCTTC.

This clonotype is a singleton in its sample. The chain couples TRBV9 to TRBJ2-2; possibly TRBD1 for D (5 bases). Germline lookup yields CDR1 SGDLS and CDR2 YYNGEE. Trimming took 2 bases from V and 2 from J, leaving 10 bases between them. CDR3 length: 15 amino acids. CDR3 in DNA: TGTGCCAGCAGCGTTACCGACAGAAACACCGGGGAGCTGTTTTTT. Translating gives CASSVTDRNTGELFF.

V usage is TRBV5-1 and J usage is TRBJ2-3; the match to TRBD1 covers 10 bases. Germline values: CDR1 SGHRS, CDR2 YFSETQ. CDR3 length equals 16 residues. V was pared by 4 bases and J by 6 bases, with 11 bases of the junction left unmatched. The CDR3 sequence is CASSIPTGGKGDTQYF. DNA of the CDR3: TGCGCCAGCAGCATCCCGACAGGGGGCAAGGGCGATACGCAGTATTTT.

The CDR3 region has the DNA TGTGCCACCAAGTGGGGGTATACTGAAGCTTTCTTT. This codes for CATKWGYTEAFF. The rearrangement uses TRBV7-8 and TRBJ1-1; possible D gene TRBD1, 5 bases. The CDR3 is made up of 12 amino acids. The V end was cut by 10 bases, the J end by 5 bases, with 14 bases between. Germline V lookup: CDR1 SGHVS, CDR2 FQNEAQ.

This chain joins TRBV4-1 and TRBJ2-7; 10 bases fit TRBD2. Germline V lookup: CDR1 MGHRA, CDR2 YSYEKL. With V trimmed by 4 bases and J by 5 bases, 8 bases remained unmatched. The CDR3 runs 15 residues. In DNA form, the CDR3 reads TGCGCCAGCAGCCCTCGGCAACTAGCGGGACACGAGCAGTACTTC. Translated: CASSPRQLAGHEQYF.

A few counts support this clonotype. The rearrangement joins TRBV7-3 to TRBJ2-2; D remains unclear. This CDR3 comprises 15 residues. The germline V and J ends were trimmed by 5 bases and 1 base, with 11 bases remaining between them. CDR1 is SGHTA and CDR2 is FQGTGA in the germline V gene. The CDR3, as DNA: TGTGCCAGCAGCCCCCTAGTGGGGAACACCGGGGAGCTGTTTTTT. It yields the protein CASSPLVGNTGELFF.

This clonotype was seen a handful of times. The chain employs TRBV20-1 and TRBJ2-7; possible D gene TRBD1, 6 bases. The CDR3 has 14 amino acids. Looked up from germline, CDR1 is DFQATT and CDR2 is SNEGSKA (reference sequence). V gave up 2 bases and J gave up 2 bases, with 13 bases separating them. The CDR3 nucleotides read TGCAGTGCTAGAAGGCCGGGACACCCCTACGAGCAGTACGTC. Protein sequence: CSARRPGHPYEQYV.

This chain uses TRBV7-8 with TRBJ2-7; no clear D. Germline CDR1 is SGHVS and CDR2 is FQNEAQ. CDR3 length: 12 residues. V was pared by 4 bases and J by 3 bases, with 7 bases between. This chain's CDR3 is CASSSGLYEQYV. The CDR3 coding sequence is TGTGCCAGCAGCTCTGGGCTCTACGAGCAGTACGTC.

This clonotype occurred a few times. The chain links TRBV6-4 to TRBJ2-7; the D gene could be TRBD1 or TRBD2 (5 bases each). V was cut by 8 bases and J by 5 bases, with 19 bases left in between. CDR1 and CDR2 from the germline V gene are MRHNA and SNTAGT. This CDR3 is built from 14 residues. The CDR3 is CASPTRERKDEQYV. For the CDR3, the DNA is TGTGCCAGCCCGACCAGGGAGAGAAAGGACGAGCAGTACGTC.

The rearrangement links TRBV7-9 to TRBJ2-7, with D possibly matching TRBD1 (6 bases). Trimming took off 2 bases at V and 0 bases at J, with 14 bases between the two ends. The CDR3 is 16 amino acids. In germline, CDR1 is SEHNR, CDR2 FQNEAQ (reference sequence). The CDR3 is CASSLSQGRSSYEQYF. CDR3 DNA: TGTGCCAGCAGCTTATCACAGGGAAGGAGCTCCTACGAGCAGTACTTC. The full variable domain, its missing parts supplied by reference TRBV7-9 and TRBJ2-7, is DTGVSQNPRHKITKRGQNVTFRCDPISEHNRLYWYRQTLGQGPEFLTYFQNEAQLEKSRLLSDRFSAERPKGSFSTLEIQRTEQGDSAMYLCASSLSQGRSSYEQYFGPGTRLTVT.

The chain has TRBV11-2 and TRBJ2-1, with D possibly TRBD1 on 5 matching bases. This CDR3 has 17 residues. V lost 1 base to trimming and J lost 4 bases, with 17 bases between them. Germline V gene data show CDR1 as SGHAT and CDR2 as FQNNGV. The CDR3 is CASSLGEAGWVYNEQFF. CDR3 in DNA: TGTGCCAGCAGCTTAGGCGAGGCAGGGTGGGTATACAATGAGCAGTTCTTC.

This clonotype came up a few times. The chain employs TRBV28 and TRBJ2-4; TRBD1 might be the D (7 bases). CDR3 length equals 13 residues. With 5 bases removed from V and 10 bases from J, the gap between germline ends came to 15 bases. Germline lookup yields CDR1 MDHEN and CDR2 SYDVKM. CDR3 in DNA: TGTGCCAGCAGTCTTCGACAGGGACTGATTCAGTACTTC. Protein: CASSLRQGLIQYF. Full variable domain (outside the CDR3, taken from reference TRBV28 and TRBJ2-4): DVKVTQSSRYLVKRTGEKVFLECVQDMDHENMFWYRQDPGLGLRLIYFSYDVKMKEKGDIPEGYSVSREKKERFSLILESASTNQTSMYLCASSLRQGLIQYFGAGTRLSVL.

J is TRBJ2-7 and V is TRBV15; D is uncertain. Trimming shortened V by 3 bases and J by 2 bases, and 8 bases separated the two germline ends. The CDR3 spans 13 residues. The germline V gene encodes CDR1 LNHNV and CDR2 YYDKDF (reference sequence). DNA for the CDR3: TGTGCCACCAGCAGGGGCATTCCCTACGAGCAGTACGTC. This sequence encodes CATSRGIPYEQYV.

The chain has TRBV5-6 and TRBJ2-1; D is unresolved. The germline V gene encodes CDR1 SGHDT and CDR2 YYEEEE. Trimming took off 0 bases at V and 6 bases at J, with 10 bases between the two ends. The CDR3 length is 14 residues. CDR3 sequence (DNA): TGTGCCAGCAGCTTGGTACGGCAGAGCAATGAGCAGTTCTTC. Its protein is CASSLVRQSNEQFF.

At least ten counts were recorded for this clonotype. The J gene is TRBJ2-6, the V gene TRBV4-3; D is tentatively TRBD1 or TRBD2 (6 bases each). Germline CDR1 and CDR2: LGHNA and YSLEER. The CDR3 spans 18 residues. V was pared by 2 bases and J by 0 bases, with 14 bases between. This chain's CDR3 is CASSQQQEGGSGANVLTF. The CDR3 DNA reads TGCGCCAGCAGCCAACAGCAGGAGGGGGGCTCTGGGGCCAACGTCCTGACTTTC.

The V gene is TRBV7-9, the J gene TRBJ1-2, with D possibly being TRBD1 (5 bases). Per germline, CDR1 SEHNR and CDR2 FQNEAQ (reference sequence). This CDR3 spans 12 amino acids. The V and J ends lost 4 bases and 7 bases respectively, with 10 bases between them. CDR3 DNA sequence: TGTGCCAGCAGCTCGGACGGGGGTGGCTACACCTTC. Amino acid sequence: CASSSDGGGYTF.

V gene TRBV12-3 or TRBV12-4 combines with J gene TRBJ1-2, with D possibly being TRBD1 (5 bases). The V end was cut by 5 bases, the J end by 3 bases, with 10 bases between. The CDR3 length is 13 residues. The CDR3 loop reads CASSGETDYGYTF. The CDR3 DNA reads TGTGCCAGCAGTGGTGAGACAGACTATGGCTACACCTTC.

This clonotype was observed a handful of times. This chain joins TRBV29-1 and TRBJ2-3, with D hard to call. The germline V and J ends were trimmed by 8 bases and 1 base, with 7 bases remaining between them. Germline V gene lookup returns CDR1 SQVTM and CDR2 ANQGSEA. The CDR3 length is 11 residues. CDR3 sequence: CSLHRTDTQYF. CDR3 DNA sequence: TGCAGCCTTCATCGCACAGATACGCAGTATTTT.

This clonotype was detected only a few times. The CDR3 spells CASSQSWEASGSGTQYF. DNA of the CDR3: TGTGCCAGCAGCCAAAGTTGGGAGGCTAGCGGCTCGGGGACCCAGTACTTC. The chain links TRBV3-1 to TRBJ2-5, with TRBD2 matching 7 bases. V lost 2 bases, J lost 7 bases, and 16 bases stayed unmatched. Germline V gene sequence: CDR1 LGHDT, CDR2 YNNKEL (reference sequence). The CDR3 has 17 amino acids.

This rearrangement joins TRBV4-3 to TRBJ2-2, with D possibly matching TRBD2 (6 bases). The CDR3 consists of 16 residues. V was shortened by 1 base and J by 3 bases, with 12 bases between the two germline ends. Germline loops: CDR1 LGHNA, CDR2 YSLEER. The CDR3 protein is CASSQVAEGYTGELFF. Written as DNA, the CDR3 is TGCGCCAGCAGCCAAGTGGCGGAGGGATACACCGGGGAGCTGTTTTTT.